This T cell receptor (beta chain) originates from a study of T cell changes during pregnancy in multiple sclerosis. TCRdb's table, derived via immunoSEQ multiplex PCR, lists solely in-frame clones and lacks some. The sample lists around 35,000 clones, 90% seen once, with roughly 4.7% in the top ten. This sequence originates from a female donor with multiple sclerosis, enrolled in a pregnancy study. The sequencing used CD8+ T cells from peripheral blood mononuclear cells, collected after pregnancy.

As DNA, the CDR3 is TGCGCCAGCAGCTTAGGGACAGGGAACACTGAAGCTTTCTTT. Encoded protein: CASSLGTGNTEAFF. V usage is TRBV5-1 and J usage is TRBJ1-1; the match to TRBD1 covers 8 bases. The germline V gene encodes CDR1 SGHRS and CDR2 YFSETQ. The CDR3 spans 14 residues. V shed 2 bases, J shed 1 base, and the junction held 1 base outside the gene matches.